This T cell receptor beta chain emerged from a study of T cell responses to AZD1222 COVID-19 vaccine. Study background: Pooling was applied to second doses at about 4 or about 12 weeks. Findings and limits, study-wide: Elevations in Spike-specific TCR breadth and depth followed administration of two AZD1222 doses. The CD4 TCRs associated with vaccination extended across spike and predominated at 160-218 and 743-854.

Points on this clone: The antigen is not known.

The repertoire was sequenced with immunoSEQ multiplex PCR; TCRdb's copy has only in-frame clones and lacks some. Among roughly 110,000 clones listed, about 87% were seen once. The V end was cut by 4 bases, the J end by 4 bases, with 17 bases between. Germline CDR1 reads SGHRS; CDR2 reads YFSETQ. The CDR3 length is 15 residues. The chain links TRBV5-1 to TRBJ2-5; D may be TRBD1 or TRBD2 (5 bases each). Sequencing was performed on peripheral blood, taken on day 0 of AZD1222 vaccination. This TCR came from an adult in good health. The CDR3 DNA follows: TGCGCCAGCAGCAGTGTTGGGGGTGAGGGAGAGACCCAGTACTTC. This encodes CASSSVGGEGETQYF. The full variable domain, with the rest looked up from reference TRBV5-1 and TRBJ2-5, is KAGVTQTPRYLIKTRGQQVTLSCSPISGHRSVSWYQQTPGQGLQFLFEYFSETQRNKGNFPGRFSGRQFSNSRSEMNVSTLELGDSALYLCASSSVGGEGETQYFGPGTRLLVL.